This record looks at one TCR beta chain sequence and its context. This entry belongs to a study of PD-1 blockade in classical Hodgkin lymphoma. Only in-frame clones appear in the TCRdb table, and some are missing; sequencing was by immunoSEQ multiplex PCR. The sample has about 50,000 clones, 85% to 90% seen once. Indicated time point: cycle 4 day 1 (C4D1), after less than seven weeks of nivolumab. Exposure to brentuximab vedotin varied, and each patient had relapsed following autologous stem cell transplantation. CDR3 size: 15 residues. V lost 2 bases to trimming and J lost 1 base, with 6 bases between them. The germline gives CDR1 SGHNT, CDR2 YENEEA.

This rearrangement joins TRBV11-3 to TRBJ2-6; the D is unclear. The source material was peripheral blood mononuclear cells (PBMCs), sampled before the fourth cycle of nivolumab. This TCR was sampled from a human donor with classical Hodgkin lymphoma. The CDR3, as DNA: TGTGCCAGCAGCTTACAGATTTCTGGGGCCAACGTCCTGACTTTC. This codes for CASSLQISGANVLTF.